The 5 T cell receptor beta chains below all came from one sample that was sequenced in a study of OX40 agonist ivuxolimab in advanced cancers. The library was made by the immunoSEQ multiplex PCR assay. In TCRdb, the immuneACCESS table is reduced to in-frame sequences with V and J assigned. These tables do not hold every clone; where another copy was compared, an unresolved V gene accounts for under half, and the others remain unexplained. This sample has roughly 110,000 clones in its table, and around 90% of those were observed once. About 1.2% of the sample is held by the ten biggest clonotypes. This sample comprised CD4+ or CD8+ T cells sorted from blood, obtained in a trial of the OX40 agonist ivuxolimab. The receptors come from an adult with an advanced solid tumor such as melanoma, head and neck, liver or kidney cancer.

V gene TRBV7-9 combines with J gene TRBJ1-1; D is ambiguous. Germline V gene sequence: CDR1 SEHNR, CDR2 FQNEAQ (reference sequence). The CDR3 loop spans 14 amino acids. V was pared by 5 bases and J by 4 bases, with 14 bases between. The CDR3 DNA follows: TGTGCCAGCAGCCTAGGGATGTACGGCACTGAAGCTTTCTTT. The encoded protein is CASSLGMYGTEAFF.

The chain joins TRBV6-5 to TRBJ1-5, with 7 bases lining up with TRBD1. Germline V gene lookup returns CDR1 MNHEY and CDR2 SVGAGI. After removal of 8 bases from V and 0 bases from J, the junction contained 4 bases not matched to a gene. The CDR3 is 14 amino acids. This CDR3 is CASQGVDSNQPQHF. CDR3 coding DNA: TGTGCCAGCCAGGGGGTGGATAGCAATCAGCCCCAGCATTTT.

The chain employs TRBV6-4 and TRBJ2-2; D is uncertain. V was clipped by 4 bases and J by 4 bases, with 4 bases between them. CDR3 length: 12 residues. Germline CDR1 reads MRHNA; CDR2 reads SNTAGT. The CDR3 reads CASSAVTGELFF. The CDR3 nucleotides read TGTGCCAGCAGTGCTGTCACCGGGGAGCTGTTTTTT.

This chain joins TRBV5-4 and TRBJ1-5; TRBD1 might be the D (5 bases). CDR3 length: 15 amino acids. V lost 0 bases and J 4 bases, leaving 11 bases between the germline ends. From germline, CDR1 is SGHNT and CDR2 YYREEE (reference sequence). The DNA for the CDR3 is TGTGCCAGCAGCTTGGACGGTGGGGGAAATCAGCCCCAGCATTTT. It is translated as CASSLDGGGNQPQHF.

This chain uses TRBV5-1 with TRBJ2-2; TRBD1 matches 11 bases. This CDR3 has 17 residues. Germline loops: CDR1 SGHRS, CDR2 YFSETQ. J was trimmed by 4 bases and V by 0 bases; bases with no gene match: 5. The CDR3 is CASSLAQGQGGTGELFF. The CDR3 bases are TGCGCCAGCAGCTTGGCCCAGGGACAGGGGGGCACCGGGGAGCTGTTTTTT. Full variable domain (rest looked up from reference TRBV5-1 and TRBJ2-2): KAGVTQTPRYLIKTRGQQVTLSCSPISGHRSVSWYQQTPGQGLQFLFEYFSETQRNKGNFPGRFSGRQFSNSRSEMNVSTLELGDSALYLCASSLAQGQGGTGELFFGEGSRLTVL.